The following is a T cell receptor (beta chain) sequence with its context. What it recognizes is unknown. The source of the sample is a study of cytomegalovirus exposure and HLA in healthy donors. Regarding the study as a whole: The study listed roughly 150 cytomegalovirus-associated TCR beta chains. V- and J-gene trimming of TCR beta was linked (in a later analysis) to a missense DCLRE1C variant.

13 Jbeta primers and 60 Vbeta primers were used for the PCR. In the source study's methods: A later analysis counted 80 million or so unique TCR beta chains, around 11 million shared. TCRdb keeps only in-frame clones here, not all; method: immunoSEQ multiplex PCR. The DNA gave D and trimming, while V, J and clone size come from that table. The sample includes over 200,000 clones, 70% to 85% of them seen just once. CDR1 is SGHRS and CDR2 is YFSETQ in the germline V gene. The V gene lost 7 bases and the J gene lost 1 base, with 14 bases spanning the gap. The CDR3 runs 14 residues. This sequence originates from an older woman in good health and CMV-seropositive. V gene TRBV5-1 combines with J gene TRBJ1-1; D possibly corresponds to TRBD1 (5 bases). The source material was PBMCs. The CDR3 reads CASRRLGGNTEAFF. CDR3 in DNA: TGCGCCAGCCGACGACTGGGGGGGAACACTGAAGCTTTCTTT. The variable domain in full, with the rest retrieved from reference TRBV5-1 and TRBJ1-1, is KAGVTQTPRYLIKTRGQQVTLSCSPISGHRSVSWYQQTPGQGLQFLFEYFSETQRNKGNFPGRFSGRQFSNSRSEMNVSTLELGDSALYLCASRRLGGNTEAFFGQGTRLTVV.